This paragraph reports one T cell receptor beta chain. Its antigen is still unknown. Blood sampling took place at baseline, cycle 4 day 1, and cycle 7 day 1. Clones were sequenced by immunoSEQ multiplex PCR, and TCRdb holds only the in-frame ones, with some missing. The sample consists of 100,000 or so clones, roughly 94% of them appearing once. This record belongs to a study of OX40 agonist ivuxolimab in advanced cancers. Whole-study context: Anti-PD-1, anti-PD-L1 or anti-CTLA-4 therapy given earlier was allowed, and roughly 40% had some. Study-wide points: CD4+ T cells averaged fewer expanded clones than CD8+ T cells.

The CDR3 consists of 15 residues. In germline, CDR1 is MNHEY, CDR2 SMNVEV (reference sequence). V gave up 6 bases and J gave up 2 bases; unmatched junction bases: 9. The V call is TRBV27, the J call TRBJ2-7; 8 bases are a match to TRBD1. The source material was CD4+ or CD8+ T cells sorted from blood, sampled in a trial of the OX40 agonist ivuxolimab. This clonotype originated in an adult with an advanced solid tumor such as melanoma, head and neck, liver or kidney cancer. The DNA of the CDR3 is TGTGCCAGCAGCCCCTCGACAGGGGAGCCCTACGAGCAGTACTTC. It translates to CASSPSTGEPYEQYF.